Listed below are T cell receptor beta chains from one sample, sequenced in a study of blood T cell repertoires in COVID-19. Sequencing was performed with immunoSEQ multiplex PCR; in TCRdb, only in-frame clones are kept and a portion is missing. Of over 200,000 clones listed, roughly 91% were seen once; the top ten hold 0.9% to 1%. Sequenced sample: peripheral blood. The receptors derive from a woman aged 40 to 50 who had recovered from COVID-19. CDR3s include the opening cysteine and the closing phenylalanine or tryptophan. Clone size, where shown, is once, few, many, or a class for clones that have expanded.

cdr3_aa,clone_size,v_call
CASSPQQSRNEKLFF,NA,TRBV5-1
CASSPGTGESNQPQHF,NA,TRBV9
CASSQGGDSPLHF,NA,TRBV4-1
CAISLWDRGGTEAFF,NA,TRBV10-3
CASPGGSGNTIYF,NA,TRBV7-9
CAASREGRGTEAFF,NA,TRBV6-5
CASSPGTSGRGNYNEQFF,NA,TRBV3-1/TRBV3-2
CASSPDRGEQFF,once,TRBV12-3/TRBV12-4
CATVGHNYEQYF,NA,TRBV24-1
CASSQDGQSNQPQHF,NA,TRBV4-3
CASSLSQGAGELFF,NA,TRBV5-1
CASSLNSGNTIYF,NA,TRBV14
CATRGGGELFF,NA,TRBV24-1
CASMGQLGGYTF,few,TRBV28
CASTPTGGIGEKLFF,NA,TRBV6-5
CASSVDRAGPNTGELFF,NA,TRBV19
CASSSGLGETQYF,NA,TRBV6-5
CSASILGEFF,NA,TRBV20-1
CASMIGAGGEKLFF,NA,TRBV6-6
CASSSGAGRGRGDYTF,once,TRBV7-8
CASSPRGRVDQPQHF,NA,TRBV27
CASSIPRGGYTF,NA,TRBV19